The clone carrying this TCR beta chain occurred a few times. V was trimmed by 2 bases and J by 0 bases, leaving 11 bases between them. This CDR3 contains 15 residues. Per the germline V gene, CDR1 is SGHRS and CDR2 is YFSETQ. This entry belongs to a study of control samples from healthy donors and cancer patients. The assay was immunoSEQ multiplex PCR, and TCRdb's table has in-frame clones only and misses some. Among around 82,000 clones listed, 80% to 90% were seen once. The TCR originated in a man aged 45-65 years in good health. The genes are TRBV5-1 and TRBJ1-2, with D tentatively TRBD1 (6 bases). Input material: blood. CDR3: CASSLGQIANYGYTF. The CDR3 nucleotides read TGCGCCAGCAGCTTAGGACAGATTGCTAACTATGGCTACACCTTC.